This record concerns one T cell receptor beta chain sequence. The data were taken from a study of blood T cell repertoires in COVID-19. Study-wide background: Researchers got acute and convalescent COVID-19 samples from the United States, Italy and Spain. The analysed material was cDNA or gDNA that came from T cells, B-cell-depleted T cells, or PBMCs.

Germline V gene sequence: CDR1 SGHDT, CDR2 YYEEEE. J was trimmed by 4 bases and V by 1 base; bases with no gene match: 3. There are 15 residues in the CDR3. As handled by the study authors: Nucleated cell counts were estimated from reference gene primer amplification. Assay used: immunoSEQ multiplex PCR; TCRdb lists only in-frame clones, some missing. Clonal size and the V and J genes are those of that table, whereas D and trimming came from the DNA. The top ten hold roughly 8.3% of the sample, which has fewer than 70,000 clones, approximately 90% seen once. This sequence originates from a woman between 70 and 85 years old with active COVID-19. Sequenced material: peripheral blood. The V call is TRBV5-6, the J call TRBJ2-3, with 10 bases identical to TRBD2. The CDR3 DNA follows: TGTGCCAGCAGCTTGCCTAGCGGGAGCCCAGATACGCAGTATTTT. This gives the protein CASSLPSGSPDTQYF.